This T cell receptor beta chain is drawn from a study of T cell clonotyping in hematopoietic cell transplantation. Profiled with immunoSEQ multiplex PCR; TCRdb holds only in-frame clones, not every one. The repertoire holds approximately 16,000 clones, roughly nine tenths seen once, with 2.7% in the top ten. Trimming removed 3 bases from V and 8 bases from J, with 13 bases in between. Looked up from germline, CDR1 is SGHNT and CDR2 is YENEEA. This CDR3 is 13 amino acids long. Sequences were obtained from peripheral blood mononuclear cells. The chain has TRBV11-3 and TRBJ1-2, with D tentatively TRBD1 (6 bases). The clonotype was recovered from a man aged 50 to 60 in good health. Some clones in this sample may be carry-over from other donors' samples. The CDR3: CASSFDRTFGYTF. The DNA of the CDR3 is TGTGCCAGCAGCTTCGACAGGACGTTCGGCTACACCTTC.